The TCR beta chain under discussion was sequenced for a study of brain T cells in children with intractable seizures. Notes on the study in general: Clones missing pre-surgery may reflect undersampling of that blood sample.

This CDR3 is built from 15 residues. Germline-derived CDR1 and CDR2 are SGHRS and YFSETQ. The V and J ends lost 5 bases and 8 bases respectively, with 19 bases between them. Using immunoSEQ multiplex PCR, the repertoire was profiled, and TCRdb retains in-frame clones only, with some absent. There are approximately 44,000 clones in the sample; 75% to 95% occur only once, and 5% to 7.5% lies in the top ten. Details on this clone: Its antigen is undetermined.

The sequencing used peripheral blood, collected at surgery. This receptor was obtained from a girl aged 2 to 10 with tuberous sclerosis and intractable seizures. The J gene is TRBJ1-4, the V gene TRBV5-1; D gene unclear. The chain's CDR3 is CASRISSGGEEKLFF. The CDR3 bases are TGCGCCAGCAGGATATCCTCGGGAGGAGAGGAAAAACTGTTTTTT.